The T cell receptor (beta chain) under discussion was sequenced for a study of blood T cell repertoires in COVID-19. The CDR3 contains 17 residues. Trimming took 6 bases from V and 5 from J; bases not matched to a gene: 13. Germline CDR1 is SGHTA and CDR2 is FQGNSA. Two negative PCRs, clearance, or symptom resolution characterized the recovered Cohort 3 donors. This table comes from immunoSEQ multiplex PCR, and its TCRdb copy is limited to in-frame clones, with some not included. The sample holds around 130,000 clones, roughly four fifths seen once. The receptor comes from a man under 40 who had recovered from COVID-19. The chain joins TRBV7-2 to TRBJ2-1; TRBD2 aligns across 10 bases. Sequencing was carried out using PBMCs or T cells enriched from blood (not recorded which). The DNA for the CDR3 is TGTGCCAGCAGACCCCTTCCGGGGCTAGCGGGGGACAATGAGCAGTTCTTC. Its protein is CASRPLPGLAGDNEQFF.